One sample yielded the 24 T cell receptor beta chains listed below, sequenced in a study of T cells in Graves' hyperthyroidism and ophthalmopathy (dated by TCRdb to the late 2010s). The library was obtained by multiplex PCR. Sequencing was performed on an Illumina HiSeq 2000. Amplification of TCR beta CDR3 regions was carried out from RNA transcripts. The first round of RT-PCR for the TCR CDR3 was performed with the HTBI primer set and the Qiagen OneStep RT-PCR kit. TCRdb reran the public reads through fastp at Q25 and MiXCR, keeping productive beta chains. Rows are combined by CDR3 protein, so each entry shows the most common genes and DNA. Here the sample has about 59,000 distinct CDR3 sequences; under 70% occur a single time. Clones ranked in the top ten supply 2.5% to 3.5% of the sample. Source material: blood. The receptors here all came from a woman aged 55-69 years with Graves' ophthalmopathy.

This clonotype came up many times. V usage is TRBV7-2 and J usage is TRBJ1-5; D unclear. The CDR3 totals 13 residues. V was cut by 2 bases and J by 0 bases, with 2 bases left in between. CDR1 SGHTA and CDR2 FQGNSA come from the germline V gene. CDR3 sequence reads: CASSLNSNQPQHF. The CDR3 nucleotides read TGTGCCAGCAGCTTAAATAGCAATCAGCCCCAGCATTTT. Based on the CDR3 plus reference TRBV7-2 and TRBJ1-5, the full variable domain is GAGVSQSPSNKVTEKGKDVELRCDPISGHTALYWYRQSLGQGLEFLIYFQGNSAPDKSGLPSDRFSAERTGGSVSTLTIQRTQQEDSAVYLCASSLNSNQPQHFGDGTRLSIL.

This clonotype was recorded at least ten times. V gene TRBV7-2 combines with J gene TRBJ1-5; 9 nucleotides align to TRBD1. Trimming cost V 4 bases and J 1 base; bases outside gene matches: 8. Germline V gene data show CDR1 as SGHTA and CDR2 as FQGNSA. This CDR3 region has 17 residues. CDR3 loop: CASSSSNRGLSNQPQHF. CDR3 nucleotides: TGTGCCAGCAGCTCGTCAAACAGGGGGCTGAGCAATCAGCCCCAGCATTTT.

The CDR3 loop is CASSDGRAKGNTEAFF. The CDR3 DNA follows: TGCGCCAGCAGTGACGGGCGGGCGAAGGGGAACACTGAAGCTTTCTTT. The genes are TRBV10-1 and TRBJ1-1; D ambiguous. V was clipped by 3 bases and J by 1 base, with 15 bases between them. This CDR3 is 16 amino acids long. The germline gives CDR1 WNHNN, CDR2 SYGVQD (reference sequence).

This clonotype is labeled medium-sized. The chain has TRBV10-2 and TRBJ2-1, with D maybe TRBD2 (5 bases). Germline V lookup: CDR1 WSHSY, CDR2 SAAADI. This CDR3 has 14 residues. The V end lost 0 bases, the J end lost 10 bases, and 13 bases lay between the germline ends. Written as DNA, the CDR3 is TGCGCCAGCAGTGAGTCGACGGAGGTCGGAGAGCAGTTCTTC. Protein sequence: CASSESTEVGEQFF.

V and J are TRBV12-3 or TRBV12-4 and TRBJ2-5, with D possibly TRBD2 on 5 matching bases. V shed 5 bases and J shed 1 base, with 11 bases lying between them. The CDR3 totals 14 residues. The CDR3: CASSTAGIQETQYF. In DNA form, the CDR3 reads TGTGCCAGCAGTACCGCCGGGATCCAAGAGACCCAGTACTTC.

This clonotype was seen at least ten times. V usage is TRBV27 and J usage is TRBJ1-4; 9 nucleotides match TRBD1. Looked up from germline, CDR1 is MNHEY and CDR2 is SMNVEV (reference sequence). The CDR3 runs to 16 residues. V dropped 5 bases and J dropped 7; count of bases not matched to a gene: 11. The CDR3 DNA reads TGTGCCAGCAGTCCACAACCGGGACAGGGCGGTGAAAAACTGTTTTTT. Translated: CASSPQPGQGGEKLFF.

V usage is TRBV7-9 and J usage is TRBJ2-2; D uncertain. Germline V CDR1 and CDR2: SEHNR, FQNEAQ (reference sequence). The CDR3 loop spans 12 amino acids. V was pared by 2 bases and J by 8 bases, with 6 bases between. CDR3 region: CASSLSTGELFF. CDR3 in DNA: TGTGCCAGCAGCTTATCGACAGGGGAGCTGTTTTTT.

The chain couples TRBV29-1 to TRBJ2-3, with 9 nucleotides matching TRBD2. CDR1 is SQVTM, CDR2 ANQGSEA, per germline. The CDR3 sequence is 15 residues long. V lost 7 bases, J lost 0 bases, and 8 bases stayed unmatched. In DNA, the CDR3 is TGCAGCGCCACGGGACTAGCAGCTAGCACAGATACGCAGTATTTT. As protein: CSATGLAASTDTQYF.

This chain links TRBV19 with TRBJ2-5, with TRBD2 matching over 10 bases. V was pared by 3 bases and J by 13 bases, with 11 bases of the junction left unmatched. CDR3 length: 14 residues. Germline-derived CDR1 and CDR2 are LNHDA and SQIVND (reference sequence). The CDR3 loop is CASSIGASGGPRYF. The CDR3 nucleotides are TGTGCCAGTAGTATTGGGGCTAGCGGGGGCCCAAGGTACTTC.

The chain has TRBV4-1 and TRBJ2-3; either TRBD1 or TRBD2 may fit D (5 bases each). Germline V lookup: CDR1 MGHRA, CDR2 YSYEKL. Deletions cut 1 base from V and 12 bases from J, with 11 bases between. This CDR3 has 12 amino acids. The CDR3 here is CASSQVVGVQYF. The DNA for the CDR3 is TGCGCCAGCAGCCAAGTCGTGGGGGTACAGTATTTT.

This clonotype was counted ten times or more. This chain links TRBV6-5 with TRBJ1-1; TRBD1 agrees at 9 bases. Unmatched junction bases numbered 9, after V lost 9 bases and J lost 1 base. CDR1 is MNHEY, CDR2 SVGAGI, per germline. The CDR3 consists of 15 residues. The CDR3 region has the DNA TGTGCCAGTGTGGACAGGGGAAATACGAACACTGAAGCTTTCTTT. Residues: CASVDRGNTNTEAFF.

In this sample, this clonotype turned up many times. The chain carries TRBV27 and TRBJ2-7, with 11 bases lining up with TRBD2. Germline values: CDR1 MNHEY, CDR2 SMNVEV (reference sequence). The CDR3 contains 15 residues. After removal of 6 bases from V and 7 bases from J, the junction contained 11 bases not matched to a gene. Written as DNA, the CDR3 is TGTGCCAGCAGACTCGGGACTAGCGGCCGAGAGGAGCAGTACTTC. Residues: CASRLGTSGREEQYF.

The chain combines TRBV2 with TRBJ2-3; TRBD2 aligns across 10 bases. The CDR3 is 15 residues long. The V gene's germline CDR1 is SNHLY and CDR2 FYNNEI. V shed 2 bases and J 2 bases; nucleotides not matched to a gene: 1. CDR3 protein: CASSESGGATDTQYF. The CDR3 bases are TGTGCCAGCAGTGAAAGCGGGGGGGCCACAGATACGCAGTATTTT.

Relative to its sample, this clonotype is medium-sized. The gene calls are TRBV19 and TRBJ1-2, with a possible D match to TRBD1 (5 bases). Germline lookup yields CDR1 LNHDA and CDR2 SQIVND (reference sequence). Trimming pared 6 bases from V and 5 bases from J, leaving 13 bases between. This CDR3 region has 13 residues. CDR3 bases: TGTGCCAGTAGACGGACAAGTTGGTATGGCTACACCTTC. Its protein product is CASRRTSWYGYTF.

This clonotype appeared a single time. This chain links TRBV19 with TRBJ2-7; D assignment may be TRBD1 or TRBD2 (5 bases each). This CDR3 has 14 amino acids. V was clipped by 4 bases and J by 2 bases, with 12 bases between them. The germline CDR1 and CDR2 sequences are LNHDA and SQIVND (reference sequence). The CDR3 bases are TGTGCCAGTAGTAAAATTCGGGACCCCTACGAGCAGTACTTC. Encoded protein: CASSKIRDPYEQYF.

The chain has TRBV12-3 or TRBV12-4 and TRBJ1-5; D is uncertain. The J call may be incorrect, as the DNA end agrees better with TRBJ2-5. This CDR3 region has 15 residues. CDR3 sequence: CASSQSSSGNQPQYF. The CDR3 DNA follows: TGTGCCAGCAGTCAAAGTAGTTCGGGCAATCAGCCCCAGTACTTC.

This clonotype was counted a few times. The chain links TRBV27 to TRBJ2-3; TRBD1 agrees at 10 bases. Germline lookup yields CDR1 MNHEY and CDR2 SMNVEV (reference sequence). The CDR3 totals 16 residues. V lost 5 bases and J lost 0; bases outside the gene matches: 5. The CDR3 nucleotides read TGTGCCAGCAGTCCGCGACAGGGGGCGAGCACAGATACGCAGTATTTT. Its protein product is CASSPRQGASTDTQYF.

This chain joins TRBV5-1 and TRBJ1-2, with 11 bases fitting TRBD1. Trimming removed 4 bases from V and 7 bases from J; junction bases left unmatched: 6. CDR1 is SGHRS and CDR2 is YFSETQ in the germline V gene. This CDR3 comprises 14 residues. The CDR3 DNA reads as TGCGCCAGCAGCAAGGACAGGGGGCAGGGTGGCTACACCTTC. This sequence encodes CASSKDRGQGGYTF.

This clonotype was seen at least ten times. The genes are TRBV20-1 and TRBJ2-5; no reliable D call. The CDR3 is 14 amino acids. Germline V lookup: CDR1 DFQATT, CDR2 SNEGSKA (reference sequence). V was shortened by 6 bases and J by 2 bases, with 16 bases between the two germline ends. For the CDR3, the DNA is TGCAGTGCCCAGATCCAGGCGGCTCAAGAGACCCAGTACTTC. Protein: CSAQIQAAQETQYF.

Ten or more counts support this clonotype. The chain uses TRBV28 and TRBJ1-5, with a possible D match to TRBD1 (5 bases). The CDR3 consists of 16 residues. In germline, CDR1 is MDHEN, CDR2 SYDVKM. Trimming pared 4 bases from V and 4 bases from J, leaving 17 bases between. This CDR3 is CASSSTAVGGNQPQHF. CDR3 coding DNA: TGTGCCAGCAGTTCGACCGCGGTCGGGGGAAATCAGCCCCAGCATTTT.

The rearrangement links TRBV2 to TRBJ1-5; D is possibly TRBD1 (6 bases). CDR1 is SNHLY and CDR2 is FYNNEI in the germline V gene. CDR3 length equals 13 residues. Deletions cut 11 bases from V and 4 bases from J, with 15 bases between. For the CDR3, the DNA is TGTGCCTCAACTCAGGGGATTAATCAGCCCCAGCATTTT. Translating gives CASTQGINQPQHF.

Many counts were recorded for this clonotype. V gene TRBV27 combines with J gene TRBJ2-1; TRBD2 aligns across 12 bases. The V segment lost 6 bases and the J segment 7 bases; nucleotides outside the gene matches: 7. The CDR3 runs 15 residues. Germline loops: CDR1 MNHEY, CDR2 SMNVEV (reference sequence). CDR3 nucleotides: TGTGCCAGCAGCCGACTAGCGGGAGAACGAAATGAGCAGTTCTTC. Amino acid sequence: CASSRLAGERNEQFF.

In this sample, this clonotype turned up many times. The DNA for the CDR3 is TGCAGTGCTAGCCGGCCTAGCGGGGGGGGGACCTACAATGAGCAGTTCTTC. This sequence encodes CSASRPSGGGTYNEQFF. V is TRBV20-1 and J is TRBJ2-1, with 12 nucleotides matching TRBD2. V was clipped by 3 bases and J by 2 bases; unmatched bases: 8. The CDR3 runs to 17 residues. Germline CDR1 DFQATT, CDR2 SNEGSKA (reference sequence).

This clonotype was detected many times. The chain combines TRBV7-9 with TRBJ2-7; 8 bases line up with TRBD1. Trimming took 4 bases from V and 2 from J; bases not matched to a gene: 4. Per the germline V gene, CDR1 is SEHNR and CDR2 is FQNEAQ (reference sequence). The CDR3 is made up of 14 amino acids. The CDR3, as DNA: TGTGCCAGCAGCTACCCGGGACAGGCCTACGAGCAGTACTTC. Its translation is CASSYPGQAYEQYF. Together with reference TRBV7-9 and TRBJ2-7, the CDR3 gives the full variable domain: DTGVSQNPRHKITKRGQNVTFRCDPISEHNRLYWYRQTLGQGPEFLTYFQNEAQLEKSRLLSDRFSAERPKGSFSTLEIQRTEQGDSAMYLCASSYPGQAYEQYFGPGTRLTVT.